This T cell receptor beta chain was identified in a study of blood T cell repertoires in COVID-19. The overall study: Sources were T cells, B-cell-depleted T cells, or PBMCs; the material itself was cDNA or gDNA.

Authors' data handling: Estimation of nucleated cell counts was performed using reference gene primer amplification. TCRdb keeps only in-frame clones here, not all; method: immunoSEQ multiplex PCR. V, J and clone size were drawn from that table, and D and trimming were deduced from the DNA. This table has around 160,000 clones, 80% to 95% appearing once. There are 15 residues in the CDR3. Germline-derived CDR1 and CDR2 are SGHRS and YFSETQ. Trimming removed 4 bases from V and 4 bases from J, with 16 bases in between. While infection was still active, Seattle patients were enrolled and then followed longitudinally.

The clonotype comes from a woman in her sixties or seventies with COVID-19, enrolled during active disease. The genes are TRBV5-1 and TRBJ2-3, with unresolved D. The source material was peripheral blood. CDR3 residues: CASSVGPPVPDTQYF. In DNA, the CDR3 is TGCGCCAGCAGCGTGGGCCCTCCGGTCCCAGATACGCAGTATTTT.